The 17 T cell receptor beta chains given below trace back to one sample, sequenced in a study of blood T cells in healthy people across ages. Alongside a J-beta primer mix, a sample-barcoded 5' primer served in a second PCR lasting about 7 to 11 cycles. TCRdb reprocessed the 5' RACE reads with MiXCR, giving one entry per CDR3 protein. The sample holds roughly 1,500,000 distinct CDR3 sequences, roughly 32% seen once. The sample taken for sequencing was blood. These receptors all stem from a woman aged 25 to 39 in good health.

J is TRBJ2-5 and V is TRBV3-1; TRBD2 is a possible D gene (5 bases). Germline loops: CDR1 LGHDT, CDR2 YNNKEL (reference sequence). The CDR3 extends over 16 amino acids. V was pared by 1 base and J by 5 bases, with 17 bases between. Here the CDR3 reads CASSQGTPSPLETQYF. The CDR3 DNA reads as TGTGCCAGCAGCCAAGGGACTCCGTCTCCCCTGGAGACCCAGTACTTC.

The CDR3: CASSGRVGETEAFF. The CDR3 DNA sequence: TGTGCCAGCAGCGGGAGGGTAGGTGAGACTGAAGCTTTCTTT. The genes are TRBV11-1 and TRBJ1-1; no clear D gene. CDR3 size: 14 residues. Per the germline V gene, CDR1 is SGHAT and CDR2 is FQDESV (reference sequence). V gave up 5 bases and J gave up 5 bases, with 15 bases separating them. The whole variable domain, remainder taken from reference TRBV11-1 and TRBJ1-1, is EAEVAQSPRYKITEKSQAVAFWCDPISGHATLYWYRQILGQGPELLVQFQDESVVDDSQLPKDRFSAERLKGVDSTLKIQPAELGDSAMYLCASSGRVGETEAFFGQGTRLTVV.

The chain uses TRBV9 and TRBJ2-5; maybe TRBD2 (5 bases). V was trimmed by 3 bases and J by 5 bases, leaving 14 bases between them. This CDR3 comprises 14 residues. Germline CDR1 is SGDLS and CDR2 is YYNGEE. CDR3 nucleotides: TGTGCCAGCAGCGAGGCGGGCCGGCGGGAGACCCAGTACTTC. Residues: CASSEAGRRETQYF. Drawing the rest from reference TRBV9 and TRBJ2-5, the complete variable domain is DSGVTQTPKHLITATGQRVTLRCSPRSGDLSVYWYQQSLDQGLQFLIQYYNGEERAKGNILERFSAQQFPDLHSELNLSSLELGDSALYFCASSEAGRRETQYFGPGTRLLVL.

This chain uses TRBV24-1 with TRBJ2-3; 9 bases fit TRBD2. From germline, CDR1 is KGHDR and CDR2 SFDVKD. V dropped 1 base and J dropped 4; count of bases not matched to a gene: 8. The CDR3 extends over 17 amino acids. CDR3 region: CATSDFLVAGAPDTQYF. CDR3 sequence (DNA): TGTGCCACCAGTGATTTTTTGGTAGCGGGAGCTCCAGATACGCAGTATTTT.

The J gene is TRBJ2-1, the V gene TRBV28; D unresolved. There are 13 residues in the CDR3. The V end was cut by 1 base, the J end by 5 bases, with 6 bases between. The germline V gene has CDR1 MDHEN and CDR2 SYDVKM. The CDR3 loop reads CASSLLAHNEQFF. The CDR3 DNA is TGTGCCAGCAGTTTATTGGCTCACAATGAGCAGTTCTTC. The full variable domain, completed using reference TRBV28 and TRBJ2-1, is DVKVTQSSRYLVKRTGEKVFLECVQDMDHENMFWYRQDPGLGLRLIYFSYDVKMKEKGDIPEGYSVSREKKERFSLILESASTNQTSMYLCASSLLAHNEQFFGPGTRLTVL.

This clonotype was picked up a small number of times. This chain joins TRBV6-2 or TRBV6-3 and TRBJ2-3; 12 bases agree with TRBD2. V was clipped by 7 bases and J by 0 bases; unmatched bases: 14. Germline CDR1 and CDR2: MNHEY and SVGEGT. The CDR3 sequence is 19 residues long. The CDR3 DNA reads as TGTGCCAGCAAAAAGATAGGGACTAGCGGGTACTCCAGCACAGATACGCAGTATTTT. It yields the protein CASKKIGTSGYSSTDTQYF.

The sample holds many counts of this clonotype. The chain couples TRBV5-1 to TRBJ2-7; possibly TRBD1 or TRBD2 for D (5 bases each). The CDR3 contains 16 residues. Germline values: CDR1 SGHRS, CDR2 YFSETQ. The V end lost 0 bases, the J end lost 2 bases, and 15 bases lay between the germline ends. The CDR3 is CASSLEAGTSPYEQYF. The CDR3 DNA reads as TGCGCCAGCAGCTTGGAGGCCGGGACGTCGCCCTACGAGCAGTACTTC.

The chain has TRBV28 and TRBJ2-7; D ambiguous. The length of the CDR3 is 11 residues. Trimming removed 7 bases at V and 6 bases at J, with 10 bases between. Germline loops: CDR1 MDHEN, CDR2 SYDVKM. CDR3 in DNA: TGTGCCAGCATGGGGTTACTCGAGCAGTACTTC. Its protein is CASMGLLEQYF. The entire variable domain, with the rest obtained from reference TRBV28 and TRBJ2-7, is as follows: DVKVTQSSRYLVKRTGEKVFLECVQDMDHENMFWYRQDPGLGLRLIYFSYDVKMKEKGDIPEGYSVSREKKERFSLILESASTNQTSMYLCASMGLLEQYFGPGTRLTVT.

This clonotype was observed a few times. CDR3 nucleotide sequence: TGTGCCAGCAGCCCTATGGTTGCGGGAGCAAGCGAGCAGTACTTC. Encoded protein: CASSPMVAGASEQYF. The chain is built from TRBV3-1 and TRBJ2-7, with 7 bases that match TRBD2. The germline gives CDR1 LGHDT, CDR2 YNNKEL (reference sequence). Trimming removed 4 bases from V and 6 bases from J; junction bases left unmatched: 12. CDR3 length: 15 amino acids.

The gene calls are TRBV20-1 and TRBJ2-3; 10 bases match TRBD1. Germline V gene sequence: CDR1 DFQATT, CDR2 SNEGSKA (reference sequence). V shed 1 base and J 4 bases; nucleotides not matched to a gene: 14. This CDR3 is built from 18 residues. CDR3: CSARANRDRGRGADTQYF. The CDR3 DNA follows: TGCAGTGCTAGAGCCAACCGGGACAGGGGAAGAGGAGCAGATACGCAGTATTTT.

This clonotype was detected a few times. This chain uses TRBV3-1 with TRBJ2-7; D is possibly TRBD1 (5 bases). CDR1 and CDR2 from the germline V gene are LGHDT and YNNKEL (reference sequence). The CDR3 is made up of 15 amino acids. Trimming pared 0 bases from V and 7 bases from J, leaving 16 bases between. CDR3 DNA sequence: TGTGCCAGCAGCCAAGATTGGGGCAGACAGAGGGAGCAGTACTTC. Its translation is CASSQDWGRQREQYF.

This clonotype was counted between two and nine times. As DNA, the CDR3 is TGTGCCAGCAGTTACTCGGCAGGACTAGCTATATTCACAGATACGCAGTATTTT. This gives the protein CASSYSAGLAIFTDTQYF. The J gene is TRBJ2-3, the V gene TRBV6-5; 8 nucleotides line up with TRBD2. This CDR3 is 18 amino acids long. From germline, CDR1 is MNHEY and CDR2 SVGAGI. The J segment lost 2 bases and the V segment lost 0 bases, leaving 10 bases of the junction unmatched.

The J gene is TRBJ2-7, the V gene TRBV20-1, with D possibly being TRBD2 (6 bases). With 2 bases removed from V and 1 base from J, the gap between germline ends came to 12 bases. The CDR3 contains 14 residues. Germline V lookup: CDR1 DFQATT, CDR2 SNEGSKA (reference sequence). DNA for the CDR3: TGCAGTGCTAGAAGGAGGGGCCAGTCCTACGAGCAGTACTTC. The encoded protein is CSARRRGQSYEQYF.

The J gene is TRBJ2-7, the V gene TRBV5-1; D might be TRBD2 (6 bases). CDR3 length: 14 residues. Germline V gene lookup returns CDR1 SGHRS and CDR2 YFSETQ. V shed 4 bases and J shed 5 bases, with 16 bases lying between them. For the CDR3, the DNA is TGCGCCAGCAGCCCCGTGGGAGGTTGGGACGAGCAGTACTTC. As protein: CASSPVGGWDEQYF.

This CDR3 reads CSVEAPSVVWGTPGANVLTF. As DNA, the CDR3 is TGCAGCGTTGAAGCCCCTTCGGTGGTGTGGGGGACCCCTGGGGCCAACGTCCTGACTTTC. The chain uses TRBV29-1 and TRBJ2-6; D possibly uses TRBD1 or TRBD2 (5 bases each). The V gene's germline CDR1 is SQVTM and CDR2 ANQGSEA. V gave up 1 base and J gave up 2 bases, with 24 bases separating them. This CDR3 is 20 amino acids long.

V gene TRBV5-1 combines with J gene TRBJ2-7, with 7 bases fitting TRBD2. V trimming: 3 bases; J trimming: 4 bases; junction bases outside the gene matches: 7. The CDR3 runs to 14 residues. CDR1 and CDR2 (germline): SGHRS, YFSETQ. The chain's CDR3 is CASSSSGERYEQYF. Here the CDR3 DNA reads TGCGCCAGCAGCTCCAGCGGGGAACGGTACGAGCAGTACTTC.

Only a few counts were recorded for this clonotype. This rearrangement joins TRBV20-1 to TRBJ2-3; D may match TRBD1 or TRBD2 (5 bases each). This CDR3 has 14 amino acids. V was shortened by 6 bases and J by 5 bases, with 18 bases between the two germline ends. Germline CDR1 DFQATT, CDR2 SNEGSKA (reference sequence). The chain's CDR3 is CSAILRDRLDTQYF. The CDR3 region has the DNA TGCAGTGCGATCCTCCGGGACCGCCTAGATACGCAGTATTTT.